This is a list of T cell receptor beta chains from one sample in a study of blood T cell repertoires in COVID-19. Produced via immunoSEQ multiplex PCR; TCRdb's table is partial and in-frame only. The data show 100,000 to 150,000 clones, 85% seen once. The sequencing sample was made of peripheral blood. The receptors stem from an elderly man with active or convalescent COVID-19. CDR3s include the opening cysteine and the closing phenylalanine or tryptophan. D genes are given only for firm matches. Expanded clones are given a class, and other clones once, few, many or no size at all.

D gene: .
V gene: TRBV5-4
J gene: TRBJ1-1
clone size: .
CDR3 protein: CASRPSGFTEAFF
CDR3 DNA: TGTGCCAGCAGACCTTCAGGATTCACTGAAGCTTTCTTT

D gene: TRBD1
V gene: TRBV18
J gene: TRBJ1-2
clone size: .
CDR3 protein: CASSPQGQGLGYGYTF
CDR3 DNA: TGTGCCAGCTCACCGCAGGGACAGGGGCTCGGCTATGGCTACACCTTC

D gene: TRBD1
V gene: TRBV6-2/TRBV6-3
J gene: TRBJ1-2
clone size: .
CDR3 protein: CASSYPVCTGQGEYGYTF
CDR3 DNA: TGTGCCAGCAGTTACCCCGTCTGTACGGGACAGGGTGAGTATGGCTACACCTTC

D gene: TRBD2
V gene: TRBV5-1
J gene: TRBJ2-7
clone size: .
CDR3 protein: CASSLEGGSSYEQYF
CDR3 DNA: TGCGCCAGCAGCCTGGAGGGCGGGAGCTCCTACGAGCAGTACTTC

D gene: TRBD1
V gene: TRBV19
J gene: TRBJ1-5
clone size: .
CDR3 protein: CASSMRQGAGNQPQHF
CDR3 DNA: TGTGCCAGTAGTATGCGGCAGGGGGCTGGCAATCAGCCCCAGCATTTT

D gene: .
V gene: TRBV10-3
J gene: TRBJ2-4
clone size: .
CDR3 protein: CAIRRQDLAKNIQYF
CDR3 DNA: TGTGCCATCAGGCGGCAGGACTTAGCCAAAAACATTCAGTACTTC

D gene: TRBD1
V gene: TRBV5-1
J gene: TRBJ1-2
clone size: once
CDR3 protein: CASSLLDRGYGYTF
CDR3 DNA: TGCGCCAGCAGCTTGTTGGACAGGGGCTATGGCTACACCTTC

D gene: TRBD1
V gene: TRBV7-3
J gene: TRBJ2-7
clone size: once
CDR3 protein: CASSSGTGLGEQYF
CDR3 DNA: TGTGCCAGCAGTTCCGGGACAGGGTTGGGTGAGCAGTACTTC

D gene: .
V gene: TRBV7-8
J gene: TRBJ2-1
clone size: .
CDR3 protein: CASSGNEQFF
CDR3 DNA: TGTGCCAGCTCCGGCAATGAGCAGTTCTTC

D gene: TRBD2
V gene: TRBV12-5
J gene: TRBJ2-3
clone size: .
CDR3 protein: CASGWGLANPDTQYF
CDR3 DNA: TGTGCTAGTGGTTGGGGACTAGCGAACCCAGATACGCAGTATTTT

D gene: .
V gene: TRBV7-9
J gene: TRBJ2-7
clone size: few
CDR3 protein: CASSPFYEQYF
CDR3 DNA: TGTGCCAGCAGCCCCTTCTACGAGCAGTACTTC

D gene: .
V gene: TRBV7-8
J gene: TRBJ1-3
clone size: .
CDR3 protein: CASSLEVVRNTIYF
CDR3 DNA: TGTGCCAGCAGCTTAGAAGTAGTCAGAAACACCATATATTTT

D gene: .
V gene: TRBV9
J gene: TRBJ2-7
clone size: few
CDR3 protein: CASSATYEQYF
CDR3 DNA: TGTGCCAGCAGCGCTACCTACGAGCAGTACTTC

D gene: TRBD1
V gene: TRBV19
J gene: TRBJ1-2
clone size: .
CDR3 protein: CASSLDREINYGYTF
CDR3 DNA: TGTGCCAGTAGTCTGGACAGGGAGATTAACTATGGCTACACCTTC

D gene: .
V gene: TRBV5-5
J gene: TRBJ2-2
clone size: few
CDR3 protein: CASSLVRGDTGELFF
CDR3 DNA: TGTGCCAGCAGCTTGGTCAGGGGGGACACCGGGGAGCTGTTTTTT

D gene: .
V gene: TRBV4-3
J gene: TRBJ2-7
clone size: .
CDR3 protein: CASSQDRQGSYEQYF
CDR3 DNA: TGCGCCAGCAGCCAAGATCGTCAGGGTTCCTACGAGCAGTACTTC

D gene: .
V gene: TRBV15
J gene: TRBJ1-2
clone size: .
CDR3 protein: CATTPARTGVYGYTF
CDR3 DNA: TGTGCCACCACCCCAGCCCGAACAGGCGTCTATGGCTACACCTTC

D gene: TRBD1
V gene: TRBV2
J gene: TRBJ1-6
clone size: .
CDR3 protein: CASSRDRGSPLHF
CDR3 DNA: TGTGCCAGCAGTAGGGACAGGGGTTCACCCCTCCACTTT

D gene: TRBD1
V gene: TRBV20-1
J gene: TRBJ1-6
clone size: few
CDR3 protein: CSASVGQGTSYNSPLHF
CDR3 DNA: TGCAGTGCTAGTGTGGGACAGGGGACCTCCTATAATTCACCCCTCCACTTT

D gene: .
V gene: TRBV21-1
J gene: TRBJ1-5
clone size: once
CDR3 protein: CASSKGQGANQPQHF
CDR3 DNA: TGTGCCAGCAGCAAAGGACAGGGGGCAAATCAGCCCCAGCATTTT

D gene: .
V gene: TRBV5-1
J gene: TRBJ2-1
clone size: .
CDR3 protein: CASSLGTFEQFF
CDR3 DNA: TGCGCCAGCAGCTTGGGGACATTTGAGCAGTTCTTC

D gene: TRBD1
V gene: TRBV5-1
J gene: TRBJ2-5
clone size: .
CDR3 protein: CASSSKTGSETQYF
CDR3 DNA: TGCGCCAGCAGCTCTAAGACAGGGTCGGAGACCCAGTACTTC

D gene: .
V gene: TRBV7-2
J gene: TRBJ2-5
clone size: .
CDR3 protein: CASSESGTKQETQYF
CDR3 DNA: TGTGCCAGCAGCGAATCCGGGACAAAGCAAGAGACCCAGTACTTC

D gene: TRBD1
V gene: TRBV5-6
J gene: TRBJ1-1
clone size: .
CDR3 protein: CASSWSGTAANTEAFF
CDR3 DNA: TGTGCCAGCAGCTGGTCCGGGACAGCCGCGAACACTGAAGCTTTCTTT

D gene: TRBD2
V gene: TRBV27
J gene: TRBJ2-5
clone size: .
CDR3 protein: CASSLSRTRIETQYF
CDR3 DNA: TGTGCCAGCAGTTTATCACGGACTAGAATCGAGACCCAGTACTTC

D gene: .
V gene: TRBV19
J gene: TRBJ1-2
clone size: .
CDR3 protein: CASSIDPGNYGYTF
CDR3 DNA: TGTGCCAGTAGTATAGACCCGGGGAACTATGGCTACACCTTC

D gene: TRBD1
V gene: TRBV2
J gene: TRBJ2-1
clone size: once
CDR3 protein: CASSEDRESYNEQFF
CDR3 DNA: TGTGCCAGCAGTGAGGACAGGGAAAGCTACAATGAGCAGTTCTTC

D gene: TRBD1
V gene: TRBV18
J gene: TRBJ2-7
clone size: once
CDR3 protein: CASSPRQGGYEQYF
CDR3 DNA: TGTGCCAGCTCACCACGACAGGGGGGATACGAGCAGTACTTC

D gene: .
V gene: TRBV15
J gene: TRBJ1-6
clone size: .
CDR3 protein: CATSTLRTVDNSPLHF
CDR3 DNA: TGTGCCACCAGCACTCTTAGGACAGTTGATAATTCACCCCTCCACTTT

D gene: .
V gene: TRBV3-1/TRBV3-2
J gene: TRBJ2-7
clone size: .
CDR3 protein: CASSQALAAFHYEQYF
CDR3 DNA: TGTGCCAGCAGCCAAGCTCTCGCGGCATTCCATTACGAGCAGTACTTC

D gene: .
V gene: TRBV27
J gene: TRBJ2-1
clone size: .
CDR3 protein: CASNTAGLGGNEQFF
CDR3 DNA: TGTGCCAGCAATACGGCAGGCCTGGGGGGCAATGAGCAGTTCTTC

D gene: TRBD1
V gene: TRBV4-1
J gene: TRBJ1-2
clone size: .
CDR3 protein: CASSQGRDSFYGYTF
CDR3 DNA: TGCGCCAGCAGCCAAGGTCGGGACAGCTTCTATGGCTACACCTTC

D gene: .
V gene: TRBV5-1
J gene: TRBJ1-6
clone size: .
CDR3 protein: CASSQDSSYNSPLHF
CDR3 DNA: TGCGCCAGCAGCCAGGACAGCTCCTATAATTCACCCCTCCACTTT

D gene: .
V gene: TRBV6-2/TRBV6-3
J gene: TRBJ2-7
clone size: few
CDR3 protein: CASSSYLASTYEQYF
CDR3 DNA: TGTGCCAGCAGTTCCTACCTAGCTTCCACCTACGAGCAGTACTTC

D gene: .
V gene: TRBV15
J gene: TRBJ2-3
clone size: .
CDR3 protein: CATSREGRTQSTDTQYF
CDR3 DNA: TGTGCCACCAGCAGAGAGGGCAGAACCCAAAGCACAGATACGCAGTATTTT

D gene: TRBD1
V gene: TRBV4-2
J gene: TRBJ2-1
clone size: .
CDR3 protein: CASSQDEGAQGNEQFF
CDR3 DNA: TGTGCCAGCAGCCAAGACGAGGGGGCGCAGGGGAATGAGCAGTTCTTC

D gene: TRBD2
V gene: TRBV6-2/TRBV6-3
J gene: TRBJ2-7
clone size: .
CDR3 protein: CASSSPGTSGYEQYF
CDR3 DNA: TGTGCCAGCAGTAGTCCCGGGACTAGCGGGTACGAGCAGTACTTC

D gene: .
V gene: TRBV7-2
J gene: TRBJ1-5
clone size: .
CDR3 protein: CASSLVGQGYSNQPQHF
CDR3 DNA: TGTGCCAGCAGCTTAGTTGGGCAGGGGTATAGCAATCAGCCCCAGCATTTT

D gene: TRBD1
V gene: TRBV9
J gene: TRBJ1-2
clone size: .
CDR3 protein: CASSASTHGTANYGYTF
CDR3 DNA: TGTGCCAGCAGCGCGTCAACCCACGGGACAGCTAACTATGGCTACACCTTC

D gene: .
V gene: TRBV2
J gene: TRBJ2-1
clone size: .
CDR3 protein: CASNRGDIYNEQFF
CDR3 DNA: TGTGCCAGCAATCGGGGTGATATATACAATGAGCAGTTCTTC

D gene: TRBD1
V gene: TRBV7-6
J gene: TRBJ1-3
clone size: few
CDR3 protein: CASSEDRVLSGNTIYF
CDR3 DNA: TGTGCCAGCAGCGAAGACAGGGTCCTCTCTGGAAACACCATATATTTT

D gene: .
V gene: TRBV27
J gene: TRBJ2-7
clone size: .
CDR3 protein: CASTDEEGEQYF
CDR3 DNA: TGTGCCAGCACGGATGAGGAGGGGGAGCAGTACTTC

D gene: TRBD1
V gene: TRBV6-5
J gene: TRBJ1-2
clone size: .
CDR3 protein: CASRRQGANYGYTF
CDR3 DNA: TGTGCCAGCCGGAGACAGGGGGCTAACTATGGCTACACCTTC

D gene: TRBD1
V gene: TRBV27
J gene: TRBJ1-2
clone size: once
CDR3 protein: CASSPRTGEVGYTF
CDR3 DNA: TGTGCCAGCAGCCCCAGGACAGGGGAGGTTGGCTACACCTTC

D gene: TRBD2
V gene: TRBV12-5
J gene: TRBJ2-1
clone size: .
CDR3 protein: CASGARTSGTRLYNEQFF
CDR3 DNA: TGTGCTAGTGGTGCCCGGACTAGCGGGACTCGTCTCTACAATGAGCAGTTCTTC

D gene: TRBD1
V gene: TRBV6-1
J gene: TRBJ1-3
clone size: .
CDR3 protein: CASSEHWTGAGNTIYF
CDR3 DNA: TGTGCCAGCAGTGAACACTGGACAGGGGCTGGAAACACCATATATTTT

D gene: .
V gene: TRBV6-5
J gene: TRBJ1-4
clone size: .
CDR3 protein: CASSWAGGVGNEKLFF
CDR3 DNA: TGTGCCAGCAGTTGGGCCGGGGGGGTAGGTAATGAAAAACTGTTTTTT

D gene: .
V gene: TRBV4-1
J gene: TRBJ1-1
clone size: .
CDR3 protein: CASSQPTTMNTEAFF
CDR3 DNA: TGCGCCAGCAGCCAACCAACTACAATGAACACTGAAGCTTTCTTT

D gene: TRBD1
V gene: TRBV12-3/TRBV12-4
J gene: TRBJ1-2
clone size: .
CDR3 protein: CASTETGVYGYTF
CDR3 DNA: TGTGCCAGCACCGAAACAGGGGTATATGGCTACACCTTC

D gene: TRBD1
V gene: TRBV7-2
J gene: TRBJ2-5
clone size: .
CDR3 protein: CASSKQGTQETQYF
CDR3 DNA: TGTGCCAGCAGCAAACAGGGGACCCAAGAGACCCAGTACTTC

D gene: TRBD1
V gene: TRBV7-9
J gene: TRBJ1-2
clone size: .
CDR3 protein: CASSSDRGLGYTF
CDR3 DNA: TGTGCCAGCAGCTCCGACAGGGGGCTTGGCTACACCTTC

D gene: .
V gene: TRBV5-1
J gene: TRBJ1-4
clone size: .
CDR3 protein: CASSPGVGPEKLFF
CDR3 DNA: TGCGCCAGCAGCCCGGGTGTGGGTCCTGAAAAACTGTTTTTT

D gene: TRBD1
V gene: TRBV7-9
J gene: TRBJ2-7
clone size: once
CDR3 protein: CASSLSGTGLYEQYF
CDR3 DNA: TGTGCCAGCAGCTTATCCGGGACAGGTTTATACGAGCAGTACTTC

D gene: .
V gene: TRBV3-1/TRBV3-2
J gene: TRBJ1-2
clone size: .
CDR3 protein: CASSQGVAGSGGYTF
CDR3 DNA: TGTGCCAGCAGCCAAGGAGTGGCAGGGTCCGGGGGCTACACCTTC

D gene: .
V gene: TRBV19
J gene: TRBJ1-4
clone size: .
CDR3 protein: CASSLAARNNEKLFF
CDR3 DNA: TGTGCCAGTAGTCTTGCAGCGCGTAATAATGAAAAACTGTTTTTT